This T cell receptor beta chain is drawn from a study of blood T cell repertoires in COVID-19. Assay used: immunoSEQ multiplex PCR; TCRdb lists only in-frame clones, some missing. The data show roughly 200,000 clones, 65% to 90% seen once. Sequencing was done on a sample of peripheral blood. This receptor was obtained from a human donor in a cohort sampled during active COVID-19.

This CDR3 reads CASRTGPSGNTIYF. The CDR3 coding sequence is TGTGCCAGCAGGACAGGCCCCTCTGGAAACACCATATATTTT. The chain carries TRBV9 and TRBJ1-3; perhaps TRBD1 as D (6 bases). CDR1 and CDR2 (germline): SGDLS, YYNGEE. Trimming removed 5 bases from V and 0 bases from J, with 9 bases in between. The CDR3 consists of 14 residues. The entire variable domain, with the rest obtained from reference TRBV9 and TRBJ1-3, is as follows: DSGVTQTPKHLITATGQRVTLRCSPRSGDLSVYWYQQSLDQGLQFLIQYYNGEERAKGNILERFSAQQFPDLHSELNLSSLELGDSALYFCASRTGPSGNTIYFGEGSWLTVV.